This TCR beta chain was captured by sequencing in a study of blood T cells in healthy people across ages. Overall study context: Capture via template switching afforded approximately one barcoded beta molecule per two T cells. Study-wide points: The diversity estimates, figures obtained from one million T cells, were considered underestimates.

Ranging in age from about 6 to 95, the donors were healthy Caucasian individuals from Russia. The germline V and J ends were trimmed by 1 base and 0 bases, with 10 bases remaining between them. This CDR3 comprises 16 residues. Looked up from germline, CDR1 is LGHNA and CDR2 is YSLEER. The use of a sample-barcoded 5' primer and a J-beta primer mix characterized a second PCR of about 7 to 12 cycles. TCRdb re-called the 5' RACE reads through MiXCR, storing one row per CDR3 protein. The table has about 680,000 distinct CDR3 sequences, more than 40% seen once. In regard to this clonotype: Its antigen is currently unknown.

The source of this sequence is an older woman in good health. Sequences were obtained from blood. The chain uses TRBV4-3 and TRBJ2-1; D may be TRBD2 (5 bases). CDR3 in amino acids: CASSQGLTVSYNEQFF. In DNA, the CDR3 is TGCGCCAGCAGCCAAGGACTAACCGTCTCCTACAATGAGCAGTTCTTC.